Described below is a single T cell receptor (beta chain) sequence and its context. As yet, its antigen is unknown. This specimen belongs to a study of T cells in Graves' hyperthyroidism and ophthalmopathy. Broader study findings: Blood samples included most of the expanded thyroid clonotypes exceeding 0.001. By a 13 V-J model, ophthalmopathy was set apart from stable hyperthyroidism.

RNA transcripts gave rise to amplified TCR beta CDR3 regions. Using the HTBI primer set, a first-round RT-PCR was run on the TCR CDR3. TCRdb reprocessed the multiplex PCR reads via MiXCR and lists one record per CDR3 protein. Among more than 500,000 distinct CDR3 sequences, 35% to 55% were seen once, and the ten largest hold around 20%. There are 13 residues in the CDR3. Germline V gene lookup returns CDR1 SGHTA and CDR2 FQGTGA. The sequenced sample was peripheral blood or thyroid tissue (not recorded which). V usage is TRBV7-3 and J usage is TRBJ2-7; the D call may be TRBD1 or TRBD2 (6 bases each). The end of the DNA aligns better with TRBJ2-1, so the J call may be wrong. This clonotype originated in an adult woman with Graves' disease, either hyperthyroidism or ophthalmopathy (not recorded which). CDR3: CASTTGGTSEQFF. In nucleotides, the CDR3 is TGTGCCAGCACCACAGGCGGGACATCCGAGCAGTTCTTC.